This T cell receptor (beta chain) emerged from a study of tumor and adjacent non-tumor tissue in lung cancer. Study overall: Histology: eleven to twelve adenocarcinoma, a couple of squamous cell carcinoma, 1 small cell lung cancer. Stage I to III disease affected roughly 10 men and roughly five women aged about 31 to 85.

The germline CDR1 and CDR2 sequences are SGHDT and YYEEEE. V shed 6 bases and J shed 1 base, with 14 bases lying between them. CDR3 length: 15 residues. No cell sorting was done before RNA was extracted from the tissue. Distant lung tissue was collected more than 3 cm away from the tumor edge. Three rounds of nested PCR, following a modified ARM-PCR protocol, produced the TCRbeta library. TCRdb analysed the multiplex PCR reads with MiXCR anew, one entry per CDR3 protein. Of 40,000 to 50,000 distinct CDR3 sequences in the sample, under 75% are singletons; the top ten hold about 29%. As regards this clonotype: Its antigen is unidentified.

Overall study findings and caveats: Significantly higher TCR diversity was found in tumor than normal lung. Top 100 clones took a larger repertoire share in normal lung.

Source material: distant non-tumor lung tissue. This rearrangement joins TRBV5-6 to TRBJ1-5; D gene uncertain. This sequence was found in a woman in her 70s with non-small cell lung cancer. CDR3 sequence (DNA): TGTGCCAGCAACCCCATTACGACCAGCAATCAGCCCCAGCATTTT. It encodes CASNPITTSNQPQHF. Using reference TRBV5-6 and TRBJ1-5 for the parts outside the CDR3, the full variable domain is DAGVTQSPTHLIKTRGQQVTLRCSPKSGHDTVSWYQQALGQGPQFIFQYYEEEERQRGNFPDRFSGHQFPNYSSELNVNALLLGDSALYLCASNPITTSNQPQHFGDGTRLSIL.